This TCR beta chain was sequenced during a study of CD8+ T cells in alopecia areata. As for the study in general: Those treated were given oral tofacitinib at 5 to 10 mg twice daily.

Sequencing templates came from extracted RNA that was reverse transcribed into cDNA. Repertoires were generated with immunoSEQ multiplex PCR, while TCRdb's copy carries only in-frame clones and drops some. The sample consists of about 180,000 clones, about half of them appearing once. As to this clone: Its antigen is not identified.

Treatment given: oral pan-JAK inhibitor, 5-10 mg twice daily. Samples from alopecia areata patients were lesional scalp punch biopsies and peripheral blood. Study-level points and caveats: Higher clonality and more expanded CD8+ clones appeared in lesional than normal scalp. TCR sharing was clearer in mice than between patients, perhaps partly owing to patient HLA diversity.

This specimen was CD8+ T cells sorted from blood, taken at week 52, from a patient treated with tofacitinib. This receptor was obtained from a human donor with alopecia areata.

The CDR3 bases are TGTGCCAGCAGTGATACGACAGGGAGAGGCTACAATGAGCAGTTCTTC. Protein sequence: CASSDTTGRGYNEQFF. V is TRBV25-1 and J is TRBJ2-1, with 7 positions matching TRBD1. Trimming removed 3 bases from V and 3 bases from J; junction bases left unmatched: 8. This CDR3 spans 16 amino acids. CDR1 and CDR2 (germline): MGHDK, SYGVNS.